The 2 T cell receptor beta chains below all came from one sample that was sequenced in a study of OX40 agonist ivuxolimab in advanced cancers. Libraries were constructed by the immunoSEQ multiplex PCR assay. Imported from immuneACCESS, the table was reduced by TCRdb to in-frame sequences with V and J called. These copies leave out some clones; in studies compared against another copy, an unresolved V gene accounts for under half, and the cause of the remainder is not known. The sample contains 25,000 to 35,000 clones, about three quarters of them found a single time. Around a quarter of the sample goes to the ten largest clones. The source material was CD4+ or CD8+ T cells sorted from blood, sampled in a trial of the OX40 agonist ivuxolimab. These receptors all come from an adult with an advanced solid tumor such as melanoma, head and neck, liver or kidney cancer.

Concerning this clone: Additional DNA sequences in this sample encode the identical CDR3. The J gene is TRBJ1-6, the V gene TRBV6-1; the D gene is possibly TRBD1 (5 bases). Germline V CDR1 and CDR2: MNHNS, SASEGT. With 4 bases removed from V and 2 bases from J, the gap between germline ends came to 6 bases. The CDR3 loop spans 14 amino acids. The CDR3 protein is CASSAGPYNSPLHF. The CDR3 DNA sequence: TGTGCCAGCAGTGCGGGGCCCTATAATTCACCCCTCCACTTT.

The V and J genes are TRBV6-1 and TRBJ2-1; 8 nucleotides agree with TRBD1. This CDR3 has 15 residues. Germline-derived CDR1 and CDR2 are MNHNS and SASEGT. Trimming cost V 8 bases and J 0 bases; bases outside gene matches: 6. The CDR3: CASGGQGGSYNEQFF. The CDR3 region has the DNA TGTGCCAGCGGCGGACAGGGTGGCTCCTACAATGAGCAGTTCTTC.